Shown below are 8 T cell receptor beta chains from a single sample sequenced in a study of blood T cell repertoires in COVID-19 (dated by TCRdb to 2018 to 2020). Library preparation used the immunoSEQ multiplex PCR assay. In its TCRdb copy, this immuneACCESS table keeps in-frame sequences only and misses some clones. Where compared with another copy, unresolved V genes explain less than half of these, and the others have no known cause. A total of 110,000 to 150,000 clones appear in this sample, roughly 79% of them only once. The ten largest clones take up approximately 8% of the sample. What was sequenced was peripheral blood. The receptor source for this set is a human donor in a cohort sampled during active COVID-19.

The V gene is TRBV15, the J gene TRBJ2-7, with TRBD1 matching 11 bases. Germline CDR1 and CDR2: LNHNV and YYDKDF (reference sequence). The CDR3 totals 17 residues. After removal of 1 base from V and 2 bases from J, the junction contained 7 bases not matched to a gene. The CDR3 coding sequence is TGTGCCACCAGCAGAGTTACCGGGACAGGGGGTGCCTACGAGCAGTACTTC. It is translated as CATSRVTGTGGAYEQYF.

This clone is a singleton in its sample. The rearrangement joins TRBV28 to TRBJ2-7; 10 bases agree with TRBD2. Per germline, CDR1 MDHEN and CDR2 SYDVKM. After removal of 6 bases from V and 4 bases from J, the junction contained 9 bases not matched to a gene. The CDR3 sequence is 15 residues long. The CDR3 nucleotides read TGTGCCAGCAGCACCATAGCGGGAGGTAGTTACGAGCAGTACTTC. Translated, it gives CASSTIAGGSYEQYF.

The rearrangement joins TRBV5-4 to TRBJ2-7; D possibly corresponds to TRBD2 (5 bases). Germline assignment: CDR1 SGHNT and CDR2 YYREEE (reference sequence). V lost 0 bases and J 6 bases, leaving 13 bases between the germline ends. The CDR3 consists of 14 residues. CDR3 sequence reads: CASSLGTRAGEQYF. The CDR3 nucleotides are TGTGCCAGCAGCTTGGGAACTAGGGCGGGCGAGCAGTACTTC.

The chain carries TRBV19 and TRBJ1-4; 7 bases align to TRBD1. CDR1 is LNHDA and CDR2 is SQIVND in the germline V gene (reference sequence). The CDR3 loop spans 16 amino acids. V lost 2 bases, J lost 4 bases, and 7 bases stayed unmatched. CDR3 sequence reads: CASSIRRQGHNEKLFF. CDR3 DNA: TGTGCCAGTAGTATACGCAGACAGGGCCATAATGAAAAACTGTTTTTT.

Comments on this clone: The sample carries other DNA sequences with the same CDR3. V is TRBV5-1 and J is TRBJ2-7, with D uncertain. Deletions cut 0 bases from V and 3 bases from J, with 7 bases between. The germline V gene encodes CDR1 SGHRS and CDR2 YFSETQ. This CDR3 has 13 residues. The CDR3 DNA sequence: TGCGCCAGCAGCTTGGCGGCAGGCTACGAGCAGTACTTC. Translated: CASSLAAGYEQYF.

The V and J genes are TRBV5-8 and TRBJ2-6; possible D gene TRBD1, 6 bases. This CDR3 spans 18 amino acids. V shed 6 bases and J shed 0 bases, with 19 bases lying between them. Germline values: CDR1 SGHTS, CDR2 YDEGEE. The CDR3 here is CASNDLGQWSSGANVLTF. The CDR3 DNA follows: TGTGCCAGCAACGACCTTGGACAGTGGAGCTCTGGGGCCAACGTCCTGACTTTC.

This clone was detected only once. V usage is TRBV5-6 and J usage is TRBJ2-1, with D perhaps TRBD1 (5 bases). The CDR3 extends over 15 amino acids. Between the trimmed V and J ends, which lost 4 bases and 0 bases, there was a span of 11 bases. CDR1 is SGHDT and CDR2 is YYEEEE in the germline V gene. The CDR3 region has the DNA TGTGCCAGCAGCCCCCCTCAGGGCTCCTACAATGAGCAGTTCTTC. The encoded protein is CASSPPQGSYNEQFF.

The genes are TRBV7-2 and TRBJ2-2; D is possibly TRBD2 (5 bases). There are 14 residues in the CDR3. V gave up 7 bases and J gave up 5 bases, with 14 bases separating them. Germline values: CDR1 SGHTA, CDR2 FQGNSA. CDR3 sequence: CASKAGPTTGELFF. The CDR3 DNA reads TGTGCCAGCAAGGCGGGTCCTACTACCGGGGAGCTGTTTTTT. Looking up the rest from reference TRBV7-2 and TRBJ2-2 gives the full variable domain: GAGVSQSPSNKVTEKGKDVELRCDPISGHTALYWYRQSLGQGLEFLIYFQGNSAPDKSGLPSDRFSAERTGGSVSTLTIQRTQQEDSAVYLCASKAGPTTGELFFGEGSRLTVL.